The 10 T cell receptor beta chains given below trace back to one sample, sequenced in a study of blood T cell repertoires in COVID-19. The data were produced by immunoSEQ multiplex PCR, yet TCRdb's version contains in-frame clones alone and is incomplete. The sample yields 150,000 to 200,000 clones, 80% to 90% seen once. The sequenced sample was peripheral blood. All receptors derive from a man younger than 35 who had recovered from COVID-19.

This CDR3 is CATSDPGAGGDEKLFF. In nucleotides, the CDR3 is TGTGCCACCAGTGATCCGGGGGCAGGGGGCGATGAAAAACTGTTTTTT. This sequence joins TRBV24-1 and TRBJ1-4, with 8 bases identical to TRBD1. The ends lost 3 bases at V and 6 bases at J; junction bases unmatched: 8. The CDR3 sequence is 16 residues long. CDR1 and CDR2 (germline): KGHDR, SFDVKD.

V and J are TRBV7-2 and TRBJ2-3, with TRBD2 matching over 9 bases. CDR1 is SGHTA and CDR2 is FQGNSA in the germline V gene. The CDR3 has 14 residues. V gave up 6 bases and J gave up 1 base; unmatched junction bases: 2. CDR3 nucleotide sequence: TGTGCCAGCAGAGCGGGAGGTGGCACAGATACGCAGTATTTT. This gives the protein CASRAGGGTDTQYF.

The chain uses TRBV23-1 and TRBJ2-7, with D tentatively TRBD2 (5 bases). TRBV23-1 is reported as an ORF; its role is uncertain. This CDR3 has 12 amino acids. V was cut by 4 bases and J by 7 bases, with 11 bases left in between. The CDR3: CASSRMREEQYF. Written as DNA, the CDR3 is TGCGCCAGCAGTCGCATGAGGGAGGAGCAGTACTTC.

Here the CDR3 DNA reads TGCGCCAGCAGCCGCAACGGTCGGATTCGGGGCACCGGGGAGCTGTTTTTT. Protein product: CASSRNGRIRGTGELFF. The chain is built from TRBV23-1 and TRBJ2-2, with a weak D call TRBD2 (5 bases). TRBV23-1 is labeled an ORF, and its function is uncertain. V was shortened by 6 bases and J by 4 bases, with 21 bases between the two germline ends. This CDR3 is built from 17 residues.

V usage is TRBV7-2 and J usage is TRBJ2-3; 7 bases are a match to TRBD2. After removal of 1 base from V and 1 base from J, the junction contained 5 bases not matched to a gene. The CDR3 runs to 16 residues. The germline V gene has CDR1 SGHTA and CDR2 FQGNSA. The CDR3, as DNA: TGTGCCAGCAGCTTAGGAGGCGGGAGAGGCACAGATACGCAGTATTTT. Protein product: CASSLGGGRGTDTQYF.

CDR3 DNA: TGTGCCAGCAGCTTCGGACAAATGAACACTGAAGCTTTCTTT. Its protein is CASSFGQMNTEAFF. The chain uses TRBV7-9 and TRBJ1-1, with D tentatively TRBD1 (5 bases). In germline, CDR1 is SEHNR, CDR2 FQNEAQ (reference sequence). The CDR3 extends over 14 amino acids. V lost 3 bases and J 0 bases, leaving 8 bases between the germline ends.

The CDR3 loop reads CASSVGLAGTDTQYF. The CDR3 coding sequence is TGTGCCAGCAGCGTAGGACTAGCGGGGACAGATACGCAGTATTTT. J is TRBJ2-3 and V is TRBV9; 11 bases are shared with TRBD2. The germline V gene has CDR1 SGDLS and CDR2 YYNGEE. The CDR3 has 15 amino acids. V lost 0 bases and J lost 3; bases outside the gene matches: 0.

The chain couples TRBV10-3 to TRBJ2-3; 9 positions agree with TRBD1. Germline V CDR1 and CDR2: ENHRY, SYGVKD. This CDR3 spans 14 amino acids. V lost 8 bases, J lost 3 bases, and 6 bases stayed unmatched. DNA for the CDR3: TGTGCCATCGCCCCGGGACAGGGTACAGATACGCAGTATTTT. Residues: CAIAPGQGTDTQYF.

CDR3 amino acids: CASSQRGLADSYNEQFF. CDR3 in DNA: TGTGCCAGCAGCCAGAGGGGACTAGCGGACTCCTACAATGAGCAGTTCTTC. The V and J genes are TRBV4-2 and TRBJ2-1; 11 nucleotides align to TRBD2. From germline, CDR1 is LGHNA and CDR2 YNFKEQ. The CDR3 consists of 17 residues. V shed 3 bases and J 0 bases; nucleotides not matched to a gene: 4.

V gene TRBV2 combines with J gene TRBJ2-7; 7 bases agree with TRBD2. The CDR3 spans 14 residues. Germline assignment: CDR1 SNHLY and CDR2 FYNNEI. V lost 4 bases and J lost 4; bases outside the gene matches: 7. CDR3 sequence (DNA): TGTGCCAGCAGTGGTGGGAGGGTATCTTACGAGCAGTACTTC. Translated, it gives CASSGGRVSYEQYF.